This TCR beta chain stems from a study of shared clonotypes between healthy human individuals. Overall study context: A few men and a couple of women, aged 18 to 49, were donors.

V was pared by 1 base and J by 0 bases, with 10 bases between. The CDR3 spans 16 residues. CDR1 and CDR2 from the germline V gene are SGHTA and FQGTGA. Researchers ran the assay at a deep level. Generated by immunoSEQ multiplex PCR, the TCRdb table keeps only in-frame clones and is missing some. The sample contains about 2.1 million clones, 80% to 95% of which appear only once. Study observations and caveats: Investigators expected sequencing depth to affect clonotype sharing among donors. On the whole, naive subsets had larger estimated richness than memory subsets had.

CD45RO negativity and positive selection for CCR7 defined naive CD8 cells, a population that excluded terminally differentiated effector memory CD45RA+ cells. About this clone: What it binds is unknown.

The TCR sequence derives from a man in his late teens or twenties in good health. Some clones in this sample may be carry-over from other donors' samples. Sequenced material: naive CD8+ T cells from PBMCs. The chain couples TRBV7-3 to TRBJ2-1; D unclear. CDR3 region: CASSLREFSSYNEQFF. The CDR3 DNA reads as TGTGCCAGCAGCTTAAGAGAGTTTAGCTCCTACAATGAGCAGTTCTTC.